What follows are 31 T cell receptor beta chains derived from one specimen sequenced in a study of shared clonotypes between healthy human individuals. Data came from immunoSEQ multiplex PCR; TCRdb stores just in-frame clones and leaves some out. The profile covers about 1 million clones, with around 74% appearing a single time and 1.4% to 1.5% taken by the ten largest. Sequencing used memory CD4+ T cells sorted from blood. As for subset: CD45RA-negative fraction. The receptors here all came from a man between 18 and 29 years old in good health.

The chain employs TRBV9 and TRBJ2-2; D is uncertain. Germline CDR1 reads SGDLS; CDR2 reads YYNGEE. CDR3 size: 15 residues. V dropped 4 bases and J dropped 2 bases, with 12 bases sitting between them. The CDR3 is CASSFGEVNTGELFF. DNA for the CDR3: TGTGCCAGCAGCTTTGGAGAGGTAAACACCGGGGAGCTGTTTTTT. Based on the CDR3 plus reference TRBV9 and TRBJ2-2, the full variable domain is DSGVTQTPKHLITATGQRVTLRCSPRSGDLSVYWYQQSLDQGLQFLIQYYNGEERAKGNILERFSAQQFPDLHSELNLSSLELGDSALYFCASSFGEVNTGELFFGEGSRLTVL.

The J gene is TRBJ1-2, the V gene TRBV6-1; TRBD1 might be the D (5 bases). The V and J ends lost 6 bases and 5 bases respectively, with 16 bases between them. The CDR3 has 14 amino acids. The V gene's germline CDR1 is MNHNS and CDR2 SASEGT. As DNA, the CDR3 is TGTGCCAGCAGCGCCGGGACTGGCAGTTATGGCTACACCTTC. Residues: CASSAGTGSYGYTF.

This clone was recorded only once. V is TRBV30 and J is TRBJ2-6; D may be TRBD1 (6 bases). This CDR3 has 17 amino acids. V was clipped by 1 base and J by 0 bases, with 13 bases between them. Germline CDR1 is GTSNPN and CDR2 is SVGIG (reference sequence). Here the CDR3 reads CAWSGNRVPSGANVLTF. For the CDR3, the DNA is TGTGCCTGGAGTGGAAACAGGGTCCCCTCTGGGGCCAACGTCCTGACTTTC.

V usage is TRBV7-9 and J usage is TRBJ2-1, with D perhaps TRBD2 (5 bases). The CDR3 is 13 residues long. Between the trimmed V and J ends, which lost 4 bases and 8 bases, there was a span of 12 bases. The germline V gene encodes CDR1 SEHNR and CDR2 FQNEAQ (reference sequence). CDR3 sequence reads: CASSSSLDYEQFF. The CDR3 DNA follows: TGTGCCAGCAGCTCTTCACTAGACTATGAGCAGTTCTTC.

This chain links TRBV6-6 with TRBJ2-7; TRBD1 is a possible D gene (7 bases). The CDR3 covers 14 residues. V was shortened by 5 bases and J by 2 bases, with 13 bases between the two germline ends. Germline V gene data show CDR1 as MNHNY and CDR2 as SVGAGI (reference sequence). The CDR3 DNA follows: TGTGCCAGCAGTCGGGGGACAGCAGCCTACGAGCAGTACTTC. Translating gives CASSRGTAAYEQYF.

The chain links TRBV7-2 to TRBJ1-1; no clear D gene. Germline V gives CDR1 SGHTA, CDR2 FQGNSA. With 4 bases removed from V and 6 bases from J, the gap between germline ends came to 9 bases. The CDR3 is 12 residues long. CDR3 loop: CASSSDRSEAFF. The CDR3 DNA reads TGTGCCAGCAGCTCAGATAGATCTGAAGCTTTCTTT.

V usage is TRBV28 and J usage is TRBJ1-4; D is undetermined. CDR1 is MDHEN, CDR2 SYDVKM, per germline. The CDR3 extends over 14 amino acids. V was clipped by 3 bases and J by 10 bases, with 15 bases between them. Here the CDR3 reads CASSFNDLAGKLFF. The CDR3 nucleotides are TGTGCCAGCAGTTTTAATGACCTTGCAGGAAAACTGTTTTTT.

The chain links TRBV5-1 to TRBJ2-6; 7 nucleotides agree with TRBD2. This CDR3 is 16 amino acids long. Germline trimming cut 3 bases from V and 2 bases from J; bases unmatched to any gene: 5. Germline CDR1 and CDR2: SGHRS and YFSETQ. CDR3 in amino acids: CASSSAGLAGANVLTF. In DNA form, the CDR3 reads TGCGCCAGCAGCTCAGCGGGGCTGGCTGGGGCCAACGTCCTGACTTTC.

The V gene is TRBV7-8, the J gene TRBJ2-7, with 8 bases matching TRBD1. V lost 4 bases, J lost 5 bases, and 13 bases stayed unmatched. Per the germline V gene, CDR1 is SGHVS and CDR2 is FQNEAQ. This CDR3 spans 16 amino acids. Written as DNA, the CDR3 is TGTGCCAGCAGCTACTCTCCCCTAGACAGGGGAAACGAGCAGTACTTC. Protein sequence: CASSYSPLDRGNEQYF.

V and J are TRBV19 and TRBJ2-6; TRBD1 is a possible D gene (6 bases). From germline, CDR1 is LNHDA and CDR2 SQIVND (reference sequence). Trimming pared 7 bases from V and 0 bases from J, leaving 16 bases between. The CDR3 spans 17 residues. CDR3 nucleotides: TGTGCCAGTACAAACAGGGTGACAGCCTCTGGGGCCAACGTCCTGACTTTC. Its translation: CASTNRVTASGANVLTF.

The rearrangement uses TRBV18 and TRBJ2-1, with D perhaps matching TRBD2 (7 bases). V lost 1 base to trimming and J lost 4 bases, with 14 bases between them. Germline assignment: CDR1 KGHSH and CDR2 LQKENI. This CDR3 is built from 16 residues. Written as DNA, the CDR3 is TGTGCCAGCTCACCACGTAACAGGGAGGGTTACAATGAGCAGTTCTTC. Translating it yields CASSPRNREGYNEQFF.

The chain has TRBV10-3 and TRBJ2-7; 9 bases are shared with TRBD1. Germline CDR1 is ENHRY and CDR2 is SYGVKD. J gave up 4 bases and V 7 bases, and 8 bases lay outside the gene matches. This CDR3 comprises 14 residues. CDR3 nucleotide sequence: TGTGCCATCACTCGGGACAGGGCGGGGTACGAGCAGTACTTC. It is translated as CAITRDRAGYEQYF.

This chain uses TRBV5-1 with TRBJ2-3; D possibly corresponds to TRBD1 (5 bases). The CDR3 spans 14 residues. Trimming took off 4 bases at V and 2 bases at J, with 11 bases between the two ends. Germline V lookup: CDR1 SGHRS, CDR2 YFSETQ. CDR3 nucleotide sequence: TGCGCCAGCAGCCCAGGGTGGTCCACAGATACGCAGTATTTT. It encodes CASSPGWSTDTQYF.

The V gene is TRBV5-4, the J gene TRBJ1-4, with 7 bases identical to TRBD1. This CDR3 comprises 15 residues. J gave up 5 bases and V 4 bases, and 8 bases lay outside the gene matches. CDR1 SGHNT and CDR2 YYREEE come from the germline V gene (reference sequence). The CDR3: CASSKTGWNNEKLFF. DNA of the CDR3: TGTGCCAGCAGCAAGACAGGGTGGAACAATGAAAAACTGTTTTTT. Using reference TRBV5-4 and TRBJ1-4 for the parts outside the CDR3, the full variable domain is ETGVTQSPTHLIKTRGQQVTLRCSSQSGHNTVSWYQQALGQGPQFIFQYYREEENGRGNFPPRFSGLQFPNYSSELNVNALELDDSALYLCASSKTGWNNEKLFFGSGTQLSVL.

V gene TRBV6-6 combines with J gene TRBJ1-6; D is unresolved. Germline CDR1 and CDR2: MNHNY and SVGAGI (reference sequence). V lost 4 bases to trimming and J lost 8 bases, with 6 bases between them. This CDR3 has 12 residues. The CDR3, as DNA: TGTGCCAGCAGTTTGCTGGATTCACCCCTCCACTTT. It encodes CASSLLDSPLHF.

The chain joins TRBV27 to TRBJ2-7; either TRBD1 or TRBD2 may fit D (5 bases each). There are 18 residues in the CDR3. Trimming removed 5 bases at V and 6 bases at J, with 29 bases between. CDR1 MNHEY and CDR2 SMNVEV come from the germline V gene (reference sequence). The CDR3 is CASSTFPGTRVPRPEQYF. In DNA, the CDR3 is TGTGCCAGCAGTACCTTCCCCGGGACCCGTGTTCCACGCCCCGAGCAGTACTTC.

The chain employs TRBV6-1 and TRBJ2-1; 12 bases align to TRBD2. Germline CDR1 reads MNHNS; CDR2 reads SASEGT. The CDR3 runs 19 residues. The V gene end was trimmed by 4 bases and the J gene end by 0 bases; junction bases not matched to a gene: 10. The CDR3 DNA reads TGTGCCAGCAGTGCCCTGCTCACTAGCGGGGGGTCCTCCTACAATGAGCAGTTCTTC. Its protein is CASSALLTSGGSSYNEQFF.

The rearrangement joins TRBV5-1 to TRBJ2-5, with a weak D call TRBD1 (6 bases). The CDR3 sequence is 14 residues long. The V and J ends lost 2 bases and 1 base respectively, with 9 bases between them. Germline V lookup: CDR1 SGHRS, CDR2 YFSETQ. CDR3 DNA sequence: TGCGCCAGCAGCTTAAAGGACAGCCAAGAGACCCAGTACTTC. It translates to CASSLKDSQETQYF.

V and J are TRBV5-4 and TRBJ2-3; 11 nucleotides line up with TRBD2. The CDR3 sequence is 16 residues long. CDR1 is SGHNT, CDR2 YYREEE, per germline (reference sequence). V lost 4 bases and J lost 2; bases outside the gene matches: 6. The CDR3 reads CASSLRLAGSTDTQYF. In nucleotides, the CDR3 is TGTGCCAGCAGCCTCCGACTAGCGGGATCCACAGATACGCAGTATTTT.

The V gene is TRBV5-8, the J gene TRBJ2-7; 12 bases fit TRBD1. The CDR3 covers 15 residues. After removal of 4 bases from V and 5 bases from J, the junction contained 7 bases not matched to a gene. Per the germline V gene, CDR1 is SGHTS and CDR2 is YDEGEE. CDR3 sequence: CASSGGQGARHEQYF. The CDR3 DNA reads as TGTGCCAGCAGCGGGGGACAGGGGGCGCGACACGAGCAGTACTTC.

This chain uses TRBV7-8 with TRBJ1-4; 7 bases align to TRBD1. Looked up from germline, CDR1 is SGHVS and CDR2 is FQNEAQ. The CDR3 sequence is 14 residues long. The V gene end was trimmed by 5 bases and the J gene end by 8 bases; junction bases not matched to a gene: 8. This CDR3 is CASSEDRVEEKLFF. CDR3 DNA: TGTGCCAGCAGCGAAGACAGGGTGGAGGAAAAACTGTTTTTT.

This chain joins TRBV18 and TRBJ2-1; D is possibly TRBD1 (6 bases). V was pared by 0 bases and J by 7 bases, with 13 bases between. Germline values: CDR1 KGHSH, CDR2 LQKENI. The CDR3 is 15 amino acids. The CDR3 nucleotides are TGTGCCAGCTCACCACCTCGACAGGATGCTAATGAGCAGTTCTTC. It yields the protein CASSPPRQDANEQFF.

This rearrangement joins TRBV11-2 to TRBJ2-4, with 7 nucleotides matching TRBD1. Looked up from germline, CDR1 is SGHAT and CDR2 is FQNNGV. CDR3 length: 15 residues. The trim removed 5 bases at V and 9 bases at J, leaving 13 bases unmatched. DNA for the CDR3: TGTGCCAGCAGCGAACAGGGGTCGCAGTATGGCATTCAGTACTTC. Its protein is CASSEQGSQYGIQYF.

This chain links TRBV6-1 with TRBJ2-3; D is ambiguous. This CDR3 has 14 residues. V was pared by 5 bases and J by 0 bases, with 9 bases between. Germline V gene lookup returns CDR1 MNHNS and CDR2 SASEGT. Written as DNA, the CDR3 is TGTGCCAGCAGTCTGACGAGAAGCACAGATACGCAGTATTTT. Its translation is CASSLTRSTDTQYF.

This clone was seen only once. CDR3 protein: CASSQEAGTAFSYEQYF. The CDR3 bases are TGTGCCAGCAGCCAAGAGGCGGGGACAGCCTTCTCCTACGAGCAGTACTTC. This chain joins TRBV14 and TRBJ2-7, with D possibly being TRBD1 (7 bases). The V end was cut by 0 bases, the J end by 0 bases, with 15 bases between. Germline CDR1 is SGHDN and CDR2 is FVKESK. The CDR3 runs 17 residues.

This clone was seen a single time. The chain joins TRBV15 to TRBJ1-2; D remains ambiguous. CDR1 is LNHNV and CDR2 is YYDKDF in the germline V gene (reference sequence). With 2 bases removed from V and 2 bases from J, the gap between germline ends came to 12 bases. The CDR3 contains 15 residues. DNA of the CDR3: TGTGCCACCAGCAGACCCGGCTTGGGGAACTATGGCTACACCTTC. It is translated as CATSRPGLGNYGYTF.

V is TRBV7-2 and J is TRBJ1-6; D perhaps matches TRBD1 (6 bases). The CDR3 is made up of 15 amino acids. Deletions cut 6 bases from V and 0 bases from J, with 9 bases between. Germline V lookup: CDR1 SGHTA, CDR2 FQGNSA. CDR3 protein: CASRTGSSYNSPLHF. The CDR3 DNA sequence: TGTGCCAGCAGGACAGGAAGCTCCTATAATTCACCCCTCCACTTT.

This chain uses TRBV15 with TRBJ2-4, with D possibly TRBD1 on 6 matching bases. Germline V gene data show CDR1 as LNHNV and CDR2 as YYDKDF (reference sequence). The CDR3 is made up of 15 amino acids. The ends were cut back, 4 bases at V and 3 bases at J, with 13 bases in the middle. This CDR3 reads CATSNDRLVKNIQYF. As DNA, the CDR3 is TGTGCCACCAGCAATGACAGGCTGGTCAAAAACATTCAGTACTTC.

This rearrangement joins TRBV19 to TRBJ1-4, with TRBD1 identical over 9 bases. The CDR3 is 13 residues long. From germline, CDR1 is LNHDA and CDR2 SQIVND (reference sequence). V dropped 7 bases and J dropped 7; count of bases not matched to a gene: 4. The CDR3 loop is CASKTGGSEKLFF. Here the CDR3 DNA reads TGTGCCAGTAAGACAGGGGGGAGTGAAAAACTGTTTTTT.

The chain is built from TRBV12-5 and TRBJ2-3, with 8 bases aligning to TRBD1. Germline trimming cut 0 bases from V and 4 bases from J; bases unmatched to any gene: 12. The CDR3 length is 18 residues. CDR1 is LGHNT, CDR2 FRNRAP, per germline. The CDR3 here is CASGLVRGARGHPDTQYF. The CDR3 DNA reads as TGTGCTAGTGGTTTGGTACGCGGGGCCAGGGGGCATCCAGATACGCAGTATTTT.

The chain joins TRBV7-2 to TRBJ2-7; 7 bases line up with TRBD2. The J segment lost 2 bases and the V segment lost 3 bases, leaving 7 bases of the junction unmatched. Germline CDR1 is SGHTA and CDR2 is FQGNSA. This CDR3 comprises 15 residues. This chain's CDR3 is CASSLGLGGAYEQYF. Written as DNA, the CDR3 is TGTGCCAGCAGCTTGGGGCTGGGGGGGGCCTACGAGCAGTACTTC. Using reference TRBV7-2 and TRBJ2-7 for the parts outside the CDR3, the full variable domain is GAGVSQSPSNKVTEKGKDVELRCDPISGHTALYWYRQSLGQGLEFLIYFQGNSAPDKSGLPSDRFSAERTGGSVSTLTIQRTQQEDSAVYLCASSLGLGGAYEQYFGPGTRLTVT.